The clone carrying this T cell receptor (beta chain) was seen only once. These data are taken from a study of cytomegalovirus exposure and HLA in healthy donors. The wider study: Early release data held some 80 million unique TCRs from HLA-typed donors.

Use of 60 Vbeta and 13 Jbeta primers characterized the PCR. Clones were read by immunoSEQ multiplex PCR, and TCRdb kept only the in-frame ones, dropping some. The sample shows about 200,000 clones, around 85% of them seen only once. Per germline, CDR1 MRHNA and CDR2 SNTAGT. Trimming took 10 bases from V and 0 from J, leaving 4 bases between them. This CDR3 contains 12 residues. This chain joins TRBV6-4 and TRBJ2-6; the D is unclear. The sequencing input was PBMCs. The receptor's source is a man between 18 and 35 years old in good health and CMV-seronegative. The CDR3 loop reads CAILSGANVLTF. As DNA, the CDR3 is TGTGCCATCCTCTCTGGGGCCAACGTCCTGACTTTC.